The 18 T cell receptor beta chains reported below all come from one sample, sequenced in a study of beta chain features in type 1 diabetes. Expressed TCRB transcripts were sequenced, since all the RNA that had been isolated was reverse transcribed. The protocol was immunoSEQ multiplex PCR, while the TCRdb copy is restricted to in-frame clones and leaves out a portion. The sample shows around 330,000 clones, roughly 11% of them seen only once. The sequencing input was naive CD4+ T cells from blood. The receptors were gathered from a woman in her twenties or thirties in good health.

This clone was picked up a small number of times. The chain has TRBV28 and TRBJ1-2, with TRBD1 matching over 9 bases. Unmatched junction bases numbered 1, after V lost 6 bases and J lost 2 bases. Germline V gene lookup returns CDR1 MDHEN and CDR2 SYDVKM. CDR3 length: 13 residues. In DNA form, the CDR3 reads TGTGCCAGCAGGGGGACAGGGAACTATGGCTACACCTTC. Residues: CASRGTGNYGYTF.

This clone was counted between two and nine times. The V call is TRBV4-3, the J call TRBJ2-1, with 11 positions matching TRBD2. This CDR3 has 17 amino acids. Looked up from germline, CDR1 is LGHNA and CDR2 is YSLEER. With 0 bases clipped from V and 8 bases from J, the junction kept 9 bases outside the gene matches. The CDR3, as DNA: TGCGCCAGCAGCCAAGATATACTACTAGCGGGAGTCGATGAGCAGTTCTTC. As protein: CASSQDILLAGVDEQFF.

This chain joins TRBV4-2 and TRBJ1-2, with a tentative D call TRBD1 (5 bases). Trimming stripped 1 base from V and 5 bases from J, with 14 bases between. This CDR3 region has 15 residues. Per germline, CDR1 LGHNA and CDR2 YNFKEQ. CDR3 sequence: CASSQVGADLYGYTF. In DNA form, the CDR3 reads TGTGCCAGCAGCCAAGTAGGGGCAGACTTATATGGCTACACCTTC.

This clone was picked up a small number of times. The J gene is TRBJ2-5, the V gene TRBV6-1, with 11 bases matching TRBD1. With V trimmed by 10 bases and J by 4 bases, 5 bases remained unmatched. This CDR3 has 13 amino acids. The germline V gene encodes CDR1 MNHNS and CDR2 SASEGT. CDR3 region: CATKDRGRETQYF. CDR3 bases: TGTGCCACTAAGGACAGGGGGCGAGAGACCCAGTACTTC.

This clone has just a few counts. This rearrangement joins TRBV7-8 to TRBJ1-5, with 7 bases that match TRBD1. The trim removed 0 bases at V and 5 bases at J, leaving 1 base unmatched. This CDR3 region has 14 residues. The germline V gene encodes CDR1 SGHVS and CDR2 FQNEAQ. CDR3 sequence reads: CASSLAGGYQPQHF. In DNA form, the CDR3 reads TGTGCCAGCAGCTTAGCAGGGGGCTATCAGCCCCAGCATTTT.

In its sample, this clone was seen a few times. V gene TRBV7-6 combines with J gene TRBJ2-3; the match to TRBD2 covers 11 bases. V was clipped by 5 bases and J by 0 bases; unmatched bases: 4. There are 16 residues in the CDR3. Germline-derived CDR1 and CDR2 are SGHVS and FNYEAQ. The CDR3 region has the DNA TGTGCCAGCAGCACCCGACTAGCGGGAAGCACAGATACGCAGTATTTT. Translating gives CASSTRLAGSTDTQYF.

This clone was recorded a few times. The chain combines TRBV4-3 with TRBJ2-1; D possibly corresponds to TRBD2 (6 bases). With 1 base removed from V and 2 bases from J, the gap between germline ends came to 9 bases. There are 15 residues in the CDR3. Germline V lookup: CDR1 LGHNA, CDR2 YSLEER. The CDR3 loop reads CASSQGLGPYNEQFF. In nucleotides, the CDR3 is TGCGCCAGCAGCCAAGGACTAGGTCCCTACAATGAGCAGTTCTTC.

The rearrangement uses TRBV6-5 and TRBJ2-7, with D possibly being TRBD1 (5 bases). This CDR3 is built from 13 residues. Trimming took off 6 bases at V and 3 bases at J, with 12 bases between the two ends. From germline, CDR1 is MNHEY and CDR2 SVGAGI. CDR3 region: CASSPRVGYEQYF. The CDR3 coding sequence is TGTGCCAGCAGCCCCAGGGTCGGCTACGAGCAGTACTTC.

The rearrangement links TRBV14 to TRBJ1-5, with D maybe TRBD1 (6 bases). The ends were cut back, 1 base at V and 0 bases at J, with 13 bases in the middle. The CDR3 is 17 residues long. The germline CDR1 and CDR2 sequences are SGHDN and FVKESK. CDR3 DNA sequence: TGTGCCAGCAGCCAAGGGGACACGGGGTCTAGCAATCAGCCCCAGCATTTT. It yields the protein CASSQGDTGSSNQPQHF.

This clone was seen only a few times. This chain connects TRBV19 to TRBJ2-7, with 7 bases identical to TRBD1. There are 14 residues in the CDR3. Germline CDR1 LNHDA, CDR2 SQIVND (reference sequence). J lost 2 bases, V lost 5 bases, and 6 bases had no gene match. Written as DNA, the CDR3 is TGTGCCAGTAGTTCGCCGGGACAGACCTACGAGCAGTACTTC. Protein: CASSSPGQTYEQYF.

This clone has only a few counts. The chain combines TRBV29-1 with TRBJ2-3, with D perhaps TRBD2 (6 bases). The length of the CDR3 is 13 residues. CDR1 is SQVTM and CDR2 is ANQGSEA in the germline V gene. V lost 6 bases, J lost 9 bases, and 19 bases lay in between. The CDR3 loop reads CSVRGRATLTQYF. CDR3 DNA sequence: TGCAGCGTGCGGGGACGCGCCACACTAACGCAGTATTTT.

A word on this clone: The sample has other DNA sequences that encode this CDR3 too. This sequence joins TRBV18 and TRBJ1-1; D is possibly TRBD1 (5 bases). This CDR3 region has 13 residues. V was shortened by 3 bases and J by 1 base, with 6 bases between the two germline ends. CDR1 is KGHSH, CDR2 LQKENI, per germline. CDR3 bases: TGTGCCAGCTCACCTACAGGGAACACTGAAGCTTTCTTT. Translating gives CASSPTGNTEAFF. Variable domain in full (rest from reference TRBV18 and TRBJ1-1): NAGVMQNPRHLVRRRGQEARLRCSPMKGHSHVYWYRQLPEEGLKFMVYLQKENIIDESGMPKERFSAEFPKEGPSILRIQQVVRGDSAAYFCASSPTGNTEAFFGQGTRLTVV.

The V gene is TRBV14, the J gene TRBJ2-7; TRBD1 matches at 8 bases. With V trimmed by 2 bases and J by 5 bases, 8 bases remained unmatched. This CDR3 is 15 amino acids long. Per the germline V gene, CDR1 is SGHDN and CDR2 is FVKESK. This chain's CDR3 is CASSQPGTGFHEQYF. The CDR3 nucleotides read TGTGCCAGCAGCCAACCTGGGACAGGCTTCCACGAGCAGTACTTC.

A few counts support this clone. The V gene is TRBV29-1, the J gene TRBJ2-5; D perhaps matches TRBD2 (5 bases). From germline, CDR1 is SQVTM and CDR2 ANQGSEA. The germline V and J ends were trimmed by 1 base and 2 bases, with 11 bases remaining between them. This CDR3 region has 14 residues. This CDR3 is CSVEGESGQETQYF. CDR3 bases: TGCAGCGTTGAAGGGGAAAGCGGACAAGAGACCCAGTACTTC.

The rearrangement joins TRBV30 to TRBJ1-5, with D unclear. CDR1 GTSNPN and CDR2 SVGIG come from the germline V gene (reference sequence). The germline V and J ends were trimmed by 4 bases and 2 bases, with 9 bases remaining between them. The CDR3 length is 13 residues. In DNA, the CDR3 is TGTGCCTGGAACCCGGAGGGCAATCAGCCCCAGCATTTT. Protein product: CAWNPEGNQPQHF. The entire variable domain, with the rest obtained from reference TRBV30 and TRBJ1-5, is as follows: SQTIHQWPATLVQPVGSPLSLECTVEGTSNPNLYWYRQAAGRGLQLLFYSVGIGQISSEVPQNLSASRPQDRQFILSSKKLLLSDSGFYLCAWNPEGNQPQHFGDGTRLSIL.

The J gene is TRBJ1-2, the V gene TRBV4-3, with 9 bases that match TRBD1. CDR3 length equals 13 residues. The V gene's germline CDR1 is LGHNA and CDR2 YSLEER. J lost 8 bases, V lost 3 bases, and 4 bases had no gene match. The CDR3 bases are TGCGCCAGCAGCCAGGGGACAGGGCGCGGCTACACCTTC. It encodes CASSQGTGRGYTF.

This sequence joins TRBV18 and TRBJ2-3, with 9 nucleotides matching TRBD2. From germline, CDR1 is KGHSH and CDR2 LQKENI. J was trimmed by 1 base and V by 2 bases; bases with no gene match: 13. The CDR3 sequence is 19 residues long. The CDR3 region is CASSPTKGSGSSRTDTQYF. CDR3 bases: TGTGCCAGCTCACCAACGAAAGGTAGCGGGAGTTCCCGCACAGATACGCAGTATTTT.

This clone has more than one count but fewer than ten. J is TRBJ1-4 and V is TRBV28; D is unresolved. V dropped 1 base and J dropped 8 bases, with 8 bases sitting between them. The germline V gene encodes CDR1 MDHEN and CDR2 SYDVKM. The length of the CDR3 is 13 residues. CDR3 sequence (DNA): TGTGCCAGCAGTTTATCAGGAGGCGAAAAACTGTTTTTT. Translation: CASSLSGGEKLFF.